This TCR beta chain was identified during a study of T cells in Graves' hyperthyroidism and ophthalmopathy. Deletions cut 8 bases from V and 2 bases from J, with 7 bases between. Germline-derived CDR1 and CDR2 are ENHRY and SYGVKD. The CDR3 extends over 12 amino acids. RNA transcripts provided the source from which TCR beta CDR3 regions were amplified. RT-PCR in the first round (using the HTBI primer set) targeted the TCR CDR3. TCRdb re-analysed the multiplex PCR reads in MiXCR, keeping a single row per CDR3 protein. The table records some 650,000 distinct CDR3 sequences, about 16% of them present only once. This clonotype was counted many times. The antigen is unknown. Study-wide results and caveats: Appearing also in blood were most of the thyroid clonotypes expanded above 0.001.

This chain connects TRBV10-3 to TRBJ1-5; a weak D match, TRBD1 (6 bases). This receptor was obtained from a woman aged 40 to 50 with Graves' ophthalmopathy. The specimen sequenced was blood. The CDR3 nucleotides read TGTGCCATCCGACAGGGCAATCAGCCCCAGCATTTT. This gives the protein CAIRQGNQPQHF.